This record covers a single T cell receptor (beta chain). The antigen is not known. The record originates from a study of CD8 T cells in ankylosing spondylitis. Trimming removed 0 bases at V and 5 bases at J, with 11 bases between. The CDR3 has 14 residues. Germline V gene sequence: CDR1 SGHRS, CDR2 YFSETQ. Preparation of TCR beta libraries was done by quantitative 5'-RACE with molecular barcodes. In TCRdb, the 5' RACE reads were re-called with MiXCR into one record per CDR3 protein. Found here are approximately 300,000 distinct CDR3 sequences, around 20% of them singletons; the top ten hold roughly 8%. Findings and caveats of the study: Reportedly, significant enrichment of disease-linked clones occurred in matched ankylosing spondylitis synovial fluid. Roughly 8 highly homologous variants made up a TCR beta motif that seemed to typify ankylosing spondylitis blood. Disease-linked clones were CD8+ and relatively rare in peripheral blood.

Sequencing was done on a sample of blood, either unsorted or a sorted T cell fraction (not recorded which). This receptor was identified in a male donor with ankylosing spondylitis or in good health (not recorded which). The J gene is TRBJ1-1, the V gene TRBV5-1; D might be TRBD1 (6 bases). The CDR3 loop is CASSLGSGATEAFF. DNA for the CDR3: TGCGCCAGCAGCTTGGGGTCAGGGGCTACTGAAGCTTTCTTT. Full variable domain (outside the CDR3, taken from reference TRBV5-1 and TRBJ1-1): KAGVTQTPRYLIKTRGQQVTLSCSPISGHRSVSWYQQTPGQGLQFLFEYFSETQRNKGNFPGRFSGRQFSNSRSEMNVSTLELGDSALYLCASSLGSGATEAFFGQGTRLTVV.